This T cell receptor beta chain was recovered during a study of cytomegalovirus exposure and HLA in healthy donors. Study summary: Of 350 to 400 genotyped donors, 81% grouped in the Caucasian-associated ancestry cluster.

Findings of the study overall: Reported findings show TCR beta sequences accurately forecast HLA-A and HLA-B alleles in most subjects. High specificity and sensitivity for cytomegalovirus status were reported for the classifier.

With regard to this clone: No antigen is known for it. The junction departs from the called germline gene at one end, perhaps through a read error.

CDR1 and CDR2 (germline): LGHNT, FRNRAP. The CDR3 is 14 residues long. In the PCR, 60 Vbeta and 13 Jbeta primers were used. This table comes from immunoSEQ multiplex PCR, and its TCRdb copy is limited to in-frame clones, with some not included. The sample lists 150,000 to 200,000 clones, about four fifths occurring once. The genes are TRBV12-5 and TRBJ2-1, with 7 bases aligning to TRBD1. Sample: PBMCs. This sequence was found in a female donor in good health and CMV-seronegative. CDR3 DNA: TGTGCTGGTGGCCTGGGACAGAACCTTAATGAGCAGTTCTTC. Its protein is CAGGLGQNLNEQFF.